The rows below give T cell receptor beta chains drawn from one sample of a study of regulatory T cells in long-lasting Graves disease. TCRdb re-derived calls from the multiplex PCR reads in MiXCR, one entry per CDR3 protein. The data show approximately 480,000 distinct CDR3 sequences, roughly 15% seen once. These data also featured in a second study, about T cells in Graves' hyperthyroidism and ophthalmopathy.

The sequences come from peripheral blood mononuclear cells (PBMCs), collected at new diagnosis, from a patient treated with antithyroid drugs. These receptors originate from a man between 40 and 49 years old with Graves disease. The conserved cysteine and the conserved F or W are not part of the CDR3 here.

V gene	J gene	CDR3 protein
TRBV6-5	TRBJ2-1	ASSSAGVGEQF
TRBV7-9	TRBJ2-3	ASSLASSSTDTQY
TRBV7-9	TRBJ2-3	ASSYGTSGRSLKDTQY
TRBV7-2	TRBJ1-1	ASSLGYANLNTEAF
TRBV20-1	TRBJ2-1	SAGLAGGNEQF
TRBV18	TRBJ2-6	VSSPGGANVLT
TRBV29-1	TRBJ2-7	SVEYQSYEQY
TRBV12-3/TRBV12-4	TRBJ2-7	ASSYSGVGAYEQY
TRBV25-1	TRBJ2-3	ASSGGRGMDTQY
TRBV2	TRBJ2-1	ASSPRGQATYNEQF
TRBV19	TRBJ2-7	ASSTYPGTGRNYEQY
TRBV20-1	TRBJ2-4	SAREQGPKNIQY
TRBV2	TRBJ1-5	ASREGSGRGLSNQPQH
TRBV20-1	TRBJ2-7	SAARDEQY
TRBV11-2	TRBJ2-2	ASSPEGSTGELF
TRBV7-2	TRBJ2-7	ASSLGNSYEQY
TRBV15	TRBJ1-5	ATSRGVSNQPQH
TRBV2	TRBJ1-2	ASEQARGSYGYT
TRBV2	TRBJ2-1	ASSLITGTSGIYNEQF
TRBV7-9	TRBJ1-4	ASSLAGRNEKLF
TRBV27	TRBJ2-5	ASSLYGVAETQY
TRBV30	TRBJ1-3	AWSVLGNTIY
TRBV3-1	TRBJ2-3	ASSTTGAGVADTQY
TRBV6-5	TRBJ2-3	ASSYSPGGTDTQY
TRBV7-2	TRBJ1-1	ASSWSTNTEAF
TRBV18	TRBJ2-3	ASSPSEGSTDTQY
TRBV18	TRBJ2-5	ASSPTGKLTDETQY
TRBV20-1	TRBJ2-1	SALKLAGSNEQF
TRBV11-2	TRBJ2-4	ASSHPYGGLSKNIQY